This record covers a single T cell receptor beta chain. Its cognate antigen is unknown. Between the trimmed V and J ends, which lost 3 bases and 6 bases, there was a span of 8 bases. This CDR3 has 13 residues. The sample belongs to a study of T cell repertoires in cytomegalovirus infection. In the study overall: TCR beta signatures that were public indicated CMV infection and matching HLA type.

One entry per CDR3 protein, called by TCRdb with MiXCR from the reads. The sample contains some 700,000 distinct CDR3 sequences, around 35% of which appear only once. General study points: The cumulative frequency of public TCR beta families distinguished individuals who carried CMV together with the relevant HLA. HLA-C-restricted CMV clonotypes gave the most frequent clonotype in two of eight donors.

Here the sequenced sample was cultured PBMCs, taken from culture after CMV antigen stimulation. The origin of this receptor is a human donor in good health (CMV status not recorded). Some clones in this sample may be carry-over from other donors' samples. This sequence joins TRBV12-3 or TRBV12-4 and TRBJ2-2; unclear D gene. The CDR3 region is CASSFHQSGELFF. CDR3 in DNA: TGTGCCAGCAGTTTTCACCAGTCCGGGGAGCTGTTTTTT.